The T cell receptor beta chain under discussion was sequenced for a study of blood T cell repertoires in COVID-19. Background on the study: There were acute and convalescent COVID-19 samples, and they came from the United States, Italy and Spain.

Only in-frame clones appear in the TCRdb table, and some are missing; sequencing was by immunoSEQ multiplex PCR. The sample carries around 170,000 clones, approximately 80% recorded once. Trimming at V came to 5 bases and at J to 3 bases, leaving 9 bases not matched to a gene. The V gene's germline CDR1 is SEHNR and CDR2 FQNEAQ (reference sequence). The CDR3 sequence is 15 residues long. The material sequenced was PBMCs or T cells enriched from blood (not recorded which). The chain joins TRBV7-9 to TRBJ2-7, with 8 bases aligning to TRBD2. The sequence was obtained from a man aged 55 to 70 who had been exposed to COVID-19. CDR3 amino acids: CASSTPGGIGYEQYF. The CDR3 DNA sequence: TGTGCCAGCAGCACCCCGGGGGGGATCGGCTACGAGCAGTACTTC.